The present TCR beta chain was sequenced within a study of cytomegalovirus exposure and HLA in healthy donors. Across the whole study: Of several hundred genotyped donors, more than 75% grouped in the Caucasian-associated ancestry cluster.

Comment on this clone: Its antigen is not identified.

13 Jbeta primers and 60 Vbeta primers were used for the PCR. The data were produced by immunoSEQ multiplex PCR, yet TCRdb's version contains in-frame clones alone and is incomplete. The data contain roughly 200,000 clones, just over 75% of them singletons. Study-wide results and caveats: Reports showed the classifier diagnosing cytomegalovirus status with high specificity and sensitivity. The study carried out a later analysis of TCR beta sequences. It associated some 15,000 of them with specific HLA alleles at a false discovery rate of 0.05. Most TCR sequences proved rare, with some public TCRs found in many donors.

The V gene lost 3 bases and the J gene lost 0 bases, with 6 bases spanning the gap. Germline-derived CDR1 and CDR2 are LGHNT and FRNRAP. The length of the CDR3 is 14 residues. The specimen was PBMCs. The clonotype originates from a man aged 25 to 40 in good health and CMV-seronegative. The rearrangement links TRBV12-5 to TRBJ2-1; D call uncertain. DNA for the CDR3: TGTGCTAGTGGTTTTGACATCTCCTACAATGAGCAGTTCTTC. This encodes CASGFDISYNEQFF.